Following are 5 T cell receptor beta chains from one sample sequenced in a study of blood T cells in healthy people across ages. For the second PCR, which ran for about 6 to 11 cycles, a sample-barcoded 5' primer and a J-beta primer mix were used. One entry per CDR3 protein results from TCRdb running MiXCR on the 5' RACE reads. The sample comprises roughly 1.4 million distinct CDR3 sequences, roughly 60% of which are singletons, and about 6.3% rests with the top ten. The specimen was blood. These receptor sequences come from a young man in good health.

This chain uses TRBV28 with TRBJ2-3, with D unresolved. The CDR3 has 11 amino acids. Germline CDR1 MDHEN, CDR2 SYDVKM. Trimming removed 11 bases from V and 9 bases from J, with 15 bases in between. For the CDR3, the DNA is TGTGCCTCCGTTTCCGGATACACGCAGTATTTT. Its translation: CASVSGYTQYF.

Only a few counts were recorded for this clonotype. The chain uses TRBV28 and TRBJ1-4; D gene uncertain. V shed 6 bases and J shed 8 bases, with 7 bases lying between them. The CDR3 extends over 11 amino acids. CDR1 and CDR2 (germline): MDHEN, SYDVKM. This CDR3 reads CASSTREKLFF. Here the CDR3 DNA reads TGTGCCAGCAGCACCCGGGAAAAACTGTTTTTT.

This chain joins TRBV12-3 or TRBV12-4 and TRBJ1-5, with D possibly matching TRBD1 (5 bases). The CDR3 consists of 15 residues. V gave up 5 bases and J gave up 0 bases, with 11 bases separating them. The CDR3 here is CASSPFGGSNQPQHF. CDR3 DNA: TGTGCCAGCAGTCCGTTTGGGGGTAGCAATCAGCCCCAGCATTTT.

The chain combines TRBV29-1 with TRBJ1-2; D gene ambiguous. The CDR3 has 15 amino acids. V lost 3 bases, J lost 5 bases, and 19 bases lay in between. The germline V gene has CDR1 SQVTM and CDR2 ANQGSEA. The CDR3 sequence is CSVDEPHGEGYGYTF. The CDR3 DNA is TGCAGCGTTGACGAGCCCCATGGGGAAGGGTATGGCTACACCTTC.

This chain uses TRBV5-1 with TRBJ2-1; 8 nucleotides align to TRBD2. The CDR3 has 15 amino acids. Germline CDR1 is SGHRS and CDR2 is YFSETQ. Trimming at V came to 4 bases and at J to 5 bases, leaving 8 bases not matched to a gene. The chain's CDR3 is CASSPGLGFNNEQFF. CDR3 bases: TGCGCCAGCAGCCCGGGACTAGGGTTCAACAATGAGCAGTTCTTC.